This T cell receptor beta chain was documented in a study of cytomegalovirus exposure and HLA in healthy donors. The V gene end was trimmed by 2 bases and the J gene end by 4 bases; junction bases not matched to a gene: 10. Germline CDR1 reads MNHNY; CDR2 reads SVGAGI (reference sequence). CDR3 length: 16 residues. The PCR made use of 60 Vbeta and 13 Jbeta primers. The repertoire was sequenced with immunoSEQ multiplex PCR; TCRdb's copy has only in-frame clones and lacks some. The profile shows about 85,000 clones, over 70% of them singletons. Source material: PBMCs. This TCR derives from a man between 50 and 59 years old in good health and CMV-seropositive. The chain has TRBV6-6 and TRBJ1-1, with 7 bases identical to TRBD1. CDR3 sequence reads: CASSYPRTGRSTEAFF. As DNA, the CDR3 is TGTGCCAGCAGTTACCCCCGGACAGGAAGGAGCACTGAAGCTTTCTTT.